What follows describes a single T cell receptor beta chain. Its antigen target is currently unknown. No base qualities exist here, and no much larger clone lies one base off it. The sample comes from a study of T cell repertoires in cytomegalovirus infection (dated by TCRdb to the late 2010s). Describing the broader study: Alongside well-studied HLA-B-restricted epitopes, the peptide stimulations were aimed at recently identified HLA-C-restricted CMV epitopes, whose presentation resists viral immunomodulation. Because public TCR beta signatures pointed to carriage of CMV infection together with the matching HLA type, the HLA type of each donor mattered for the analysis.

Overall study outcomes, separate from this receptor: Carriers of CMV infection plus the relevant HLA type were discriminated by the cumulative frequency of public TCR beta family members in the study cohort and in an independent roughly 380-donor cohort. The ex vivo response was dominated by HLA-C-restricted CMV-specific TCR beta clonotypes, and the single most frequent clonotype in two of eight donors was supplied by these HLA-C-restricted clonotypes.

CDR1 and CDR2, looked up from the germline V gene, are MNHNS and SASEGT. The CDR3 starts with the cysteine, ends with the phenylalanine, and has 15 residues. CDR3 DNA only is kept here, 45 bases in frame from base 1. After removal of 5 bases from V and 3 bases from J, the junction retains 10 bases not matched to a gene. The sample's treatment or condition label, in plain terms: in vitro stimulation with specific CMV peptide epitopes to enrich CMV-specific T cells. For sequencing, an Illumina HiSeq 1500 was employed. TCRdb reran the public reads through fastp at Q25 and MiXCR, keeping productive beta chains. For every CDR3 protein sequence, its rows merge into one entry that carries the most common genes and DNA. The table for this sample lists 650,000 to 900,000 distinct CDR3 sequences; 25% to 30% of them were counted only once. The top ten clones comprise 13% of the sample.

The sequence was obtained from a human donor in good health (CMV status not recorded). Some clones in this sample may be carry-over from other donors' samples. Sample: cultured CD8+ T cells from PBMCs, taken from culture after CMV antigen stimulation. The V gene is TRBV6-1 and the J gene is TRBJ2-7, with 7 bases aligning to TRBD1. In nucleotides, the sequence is TGTGCCAGCAGTAATCCGGGACAGCGTGTCTACGAGCAGTACTTC. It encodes CASSNPGQRVYEQYF.